This T cell receptor (beta chain) is from a study of blood T cell repertoires in COVID-19. Cohorts were assigned according to the clinical history that participants reported. In germline, CDR1 is SGHRS, CDR2 YFSETQ. Trimming took off 0 bases at V and 6 bases at J, with 10 bases between the two ends. This CDR3 is built from 14 residues. Produced via immunoSEQ multiplex PCR; TCRdb's table is partial and in-frame only. The table includes roughly 200,000 clones, roughly 88% detected once. The V gene is TRBV5-1, the J gene TRBJ2-1; possible D gene TRBD1, 6 bases. The sequence was collected from a woman aged 40 to 55 with acute COVID-19. Sequences were obtained from PBMCs or T cells enriched from blood (not recorded which). The CDR3 region has the DNA TGCGCCAGCAGCTTGGGGACAGTGGGCAATGAGCAGTTCTTC. The encoded protein is CASSLGTVGNEQFF. Full variable domain (outside the CDR3, taken from reference TRBV5-1 and TRBJ2-1): KAGVTQTPRYLIKTRGQQVTLSCSPISGHRSVSWYQQTPGQGLQFLFEYFSETQRNKGNFPGRFSGRQFSNSRSEMNVSTLELGDSALYLCASSLGTVGNEQFFGPGTRLTVL.